The clone carrying this T cell receptor (beta chain) was seen many times. Its antigen is undetermined. Samples came from axillary lymph nodes draining the breast cancer. V gave up 7 bases and J gave up 8 bases, with 18 bases separating them. The CDR3 sequence is 14 residues long. Germline loops: CDR1 LNHDA, CDR2 SQIVND (reference sequence). This sample was taken from a study of breast tumors, draining lymph nodes, adjacent tissues. Study-wide results and limits: Luminal-like breast cancer showed significantly higher tumor–nontumor repertoire similarity than basal-like. Findings are consistent with lymph node origin and intratumoral expansion of most tumor T cells. Tumor TCR diversity was below lymph nodes but above nontumor tissue. Data only fit, rather than demonstrated, lymph node origin of most tumor T cells.

TCRdb re-called the multiplex PCR reads through MiXCR, storing one row per CDR3 protein. Of about 130,000 distinct CDR3 sequences in the sample, 20% were seen once. Sequencing was performed on axillary lymph node tissue. The sequence came from a female donor with breast cancer. Some clones in this sample may be carry-over from other donors' samples. The V call is TRBV19, the J call TRBJ2-1; the D gene could be TRBD1 or TRBD2 (5 bases each). CDR3 amino acids: CASNGGTKDHEQFF. Here the CDR3 DNA reads TGTGCCAGTAATGGTGGGACCAAGGACCATGAGCAGTTCTTC.